The clone carrying this T cell receptor (beta chain) occurred many times. What it binds is unknown. One end of the junction is discordant with germline, which a read error may explain. The data derive from a study of T cells in Graves' hyperthyroidism and ophthalmopathy. Study-wide points: Researchers found most expanded thyroid clonotypes above 0.001 in blood as well. Ophthalmopathy was told apart from stable hyperthyroidism by a 13 V-J model.

Authors of the study amplified TCR beta CDR3 regions from RNA transcripts. HTBI primers were used for first-round RT-PCR of the TCR CDR3. TCRdb analysed the multiplex PCR reads with MiXCR anew, one entry per CDR3 protein. The sample holds about 180,000 distinct CDR3 sequences; approximately 17% are singletons and the top ten take roughly 30%. It was 10 ml of fresh peripheral blood that supplied the PBMCs. This CDR3 comprises 16 residues. Germline CDR1 reads SGHTA; CDR2 reads FQGNSA. The clonotype was recovered from a woman aged 45-65 years with Graves' hyperthyroidism. The chain is built from TRBV7-2 and TRBJ2-5; D is undetermined. Sample: blood. The CDR3 here is CASSLMELGIQETHYF. The CDR3 DNA reads TGTGCCAGCAGCTTAATGGAGTTGGGGATTCAAGAGACCCACTACTTC.